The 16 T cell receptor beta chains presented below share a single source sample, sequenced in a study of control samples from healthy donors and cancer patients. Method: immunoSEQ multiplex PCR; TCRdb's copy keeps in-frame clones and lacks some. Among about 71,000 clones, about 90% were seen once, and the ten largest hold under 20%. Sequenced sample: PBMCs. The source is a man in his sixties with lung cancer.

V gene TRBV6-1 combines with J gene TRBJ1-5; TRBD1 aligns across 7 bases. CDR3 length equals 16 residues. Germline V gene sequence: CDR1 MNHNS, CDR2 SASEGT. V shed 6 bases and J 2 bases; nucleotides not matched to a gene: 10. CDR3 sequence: CASSEPRTGGNQPQHF. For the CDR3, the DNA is TGTGCCAGCAGCGAACCCAGGACAGGTGGCAATCAGCCCCAGCATTTT.

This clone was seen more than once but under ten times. The CDR3 reads CASSAGGSHNEQFF. In DNA form, the CDR3 reads TGTGCCAGCAGCGCAGGGGGCTCGCACAATGAGCAGTTCTTC. The chain combines TRBV6-4 with TRBJ2-1, with TRBD1 matching 8 bases. Unmatched junction bases numbered 6, after V lost 6 bases and J lost 5 bases. Germline V gene data show CDR1 as MRHNA and CDR2 as SNTAGT. The CDR3 has 14 residues.

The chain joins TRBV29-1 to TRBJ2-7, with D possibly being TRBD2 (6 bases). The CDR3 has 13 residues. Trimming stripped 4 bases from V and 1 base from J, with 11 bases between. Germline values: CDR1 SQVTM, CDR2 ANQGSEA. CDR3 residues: CSVAPGESYEQYF. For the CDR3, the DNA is TGCAGCGTTGCGCCGGGAGAATCCTACGAGCAGTACTTC.

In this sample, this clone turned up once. CDR3: CSVGLAGTNEQFF. In nucleotides, the CDR3 is TGCAGCGTTGGGCTAGCGGGGACTAATGAGCAGTTCTTC. This chain joins TRBV29-1 and TRBJ2-1, with TRBD2 matching 9 bases. This CDR3 spans 13 amino acids. Germline V gene data show CDR1 as SQVTM and CDR2 as ANQGSEA. With V trimmed by 4 bases and J by 7 bases, 5 bases remained unmatched.

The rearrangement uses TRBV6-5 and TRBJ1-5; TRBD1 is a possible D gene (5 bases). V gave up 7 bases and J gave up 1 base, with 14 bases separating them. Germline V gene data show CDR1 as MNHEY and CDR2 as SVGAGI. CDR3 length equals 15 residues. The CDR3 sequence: CASTLPGPSNQPQHF. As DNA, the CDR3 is TGTGCCAGCACCCTTCCGGGACCGAGCAATCAGCCCCAGCATTTT.

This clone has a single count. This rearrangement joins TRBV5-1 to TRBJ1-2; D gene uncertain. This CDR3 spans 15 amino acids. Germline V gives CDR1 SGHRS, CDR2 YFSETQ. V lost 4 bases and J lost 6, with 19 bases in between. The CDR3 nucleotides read TGCGCCAGCAGCCCTCCCAAGGTCGCTGGGGATGGCTACACCTTC. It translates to CASSPPKVAGDGYTF.

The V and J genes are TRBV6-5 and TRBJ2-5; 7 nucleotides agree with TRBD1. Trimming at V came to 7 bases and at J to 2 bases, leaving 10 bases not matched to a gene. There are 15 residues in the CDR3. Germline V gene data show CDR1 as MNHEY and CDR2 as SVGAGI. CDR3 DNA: TGTGCCAGCACTAGGGAAAGGGACAGACAAGAGACCCAGTACTTC. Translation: CASTRERDRQETQYF.

CDR3 in amino acids: CASSFNLKAFF. Here the CDR3 DNA reads TGTGCCAGCAGCTTCAATCTGAAAGCTTTCTTT. This chain connects TRBV11-2 to TRBJ1-1, with unresolved D. The germline CDR1 and CDR2 sequences are SGHAT and FQNNGV. Trimming left V 3 bases short and J 9 bases short, with 8 bases between. This CDR3 is built from 11 residues.

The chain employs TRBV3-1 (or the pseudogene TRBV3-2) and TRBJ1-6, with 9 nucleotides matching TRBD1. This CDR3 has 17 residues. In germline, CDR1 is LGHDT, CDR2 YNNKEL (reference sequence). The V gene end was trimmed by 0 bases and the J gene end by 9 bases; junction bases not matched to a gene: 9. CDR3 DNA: TGTGCCAGCAGCCAAGATGCGGGGGGGACAGGGAGTTCACCCCTCCACTTT. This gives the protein CASSQDAGGTGSSPLHF.

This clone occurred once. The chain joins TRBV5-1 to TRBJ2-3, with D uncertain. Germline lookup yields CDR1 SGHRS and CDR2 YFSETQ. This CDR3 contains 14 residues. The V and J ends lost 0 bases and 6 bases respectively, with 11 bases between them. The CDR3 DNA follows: TGCGCCAGCAGCTTGGATACCCCCCAGGATACGCAGTATTTT. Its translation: CASSLDTPQDTQYF.

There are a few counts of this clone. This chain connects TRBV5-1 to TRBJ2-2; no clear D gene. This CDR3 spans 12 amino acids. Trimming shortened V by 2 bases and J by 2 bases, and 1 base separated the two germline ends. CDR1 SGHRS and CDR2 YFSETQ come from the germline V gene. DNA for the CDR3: TGCGCCAGCAGCTTCAACACCGGGGAGCTGTTTTTT. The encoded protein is CASSFNTGELFF.

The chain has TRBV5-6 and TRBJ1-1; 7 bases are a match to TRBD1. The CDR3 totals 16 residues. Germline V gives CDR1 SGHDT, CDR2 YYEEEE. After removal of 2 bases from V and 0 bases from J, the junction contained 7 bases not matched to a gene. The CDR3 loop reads CASSLQGFGMNTEAFF. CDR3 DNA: TGTGCCAGCAGCTTACAGGGGTTCGGCATGAACACTGAAGCTTTCTTT.

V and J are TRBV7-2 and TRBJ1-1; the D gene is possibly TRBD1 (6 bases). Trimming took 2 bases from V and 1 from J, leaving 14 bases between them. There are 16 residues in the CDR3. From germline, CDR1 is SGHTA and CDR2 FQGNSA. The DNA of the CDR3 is TGTGCCAGCAGCTTAACGGCGTGGGGGGCGAACACTGAAGCTTTCTTT. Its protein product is CASSLTAWGANTEAFF.

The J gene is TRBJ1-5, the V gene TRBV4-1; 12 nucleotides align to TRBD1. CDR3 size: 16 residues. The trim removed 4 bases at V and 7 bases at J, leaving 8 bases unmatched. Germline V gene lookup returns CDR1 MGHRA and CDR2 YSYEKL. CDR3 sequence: CASSLTGTGGPQPQHF. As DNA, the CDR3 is TGCGCCAGCAGCCTTACCGGGACAGGGGGCCCCCAGCCCCAGCATTTT.

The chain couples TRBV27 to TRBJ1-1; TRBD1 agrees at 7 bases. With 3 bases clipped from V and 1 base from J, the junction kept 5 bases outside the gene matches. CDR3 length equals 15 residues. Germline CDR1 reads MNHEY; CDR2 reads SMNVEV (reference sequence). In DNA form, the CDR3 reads TGTGCCAGCAGTTTGACAGGGAGGCGGAACACTGAAGCTTTCTTT. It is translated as CASSLTGRRNTEAFF.

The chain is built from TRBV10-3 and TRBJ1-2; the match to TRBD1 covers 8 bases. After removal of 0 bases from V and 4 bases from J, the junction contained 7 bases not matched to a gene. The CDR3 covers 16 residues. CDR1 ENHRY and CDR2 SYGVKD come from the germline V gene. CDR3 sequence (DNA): TGTGCCATCAGTGAGTCAGGCAGGGGGCGAAGCTATGGCTACACCTTC. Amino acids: CAISESGRGRSYGYTF.